The source of this T cell receptor beta chain is a study of PD-L1 blockade in urothelial cancer. Clones were read by immunoSEQ multiplex PCR, and TCRdb kept only the in-frame ones, dropping some. This table holds approximately 80,000 clones, roughly 82% found once. Study-level points and caveats: Tumor-associated blood clones were expanded more by durable-benefit patients at 3 weeks.

About this clone: Its antigen is not known.

This specimen was PBMCs, taken around atezolizumab (anti-PD-L1) treatment. The TCR was taken from a man aged 65-85 years with urothelial cancer.

CDR3 DNA sequence: TGCGCCAGCAGCTTGGCTGGCCTGGGGACAGCCCAAGAGACCCAGTACTTC. It is translated as CASSLAGLGTAQETQYF. The chain employs TRBV5-1 and TRBJ2-5; 7 nucleotides align to TRBD1. J was trimmed by 1 base and V by 0 bases; bases with no gene match: 9. Germline values: CDR1 SGHRS, CDR2 YFSETQ. This CDR3 has 17 amino acids.